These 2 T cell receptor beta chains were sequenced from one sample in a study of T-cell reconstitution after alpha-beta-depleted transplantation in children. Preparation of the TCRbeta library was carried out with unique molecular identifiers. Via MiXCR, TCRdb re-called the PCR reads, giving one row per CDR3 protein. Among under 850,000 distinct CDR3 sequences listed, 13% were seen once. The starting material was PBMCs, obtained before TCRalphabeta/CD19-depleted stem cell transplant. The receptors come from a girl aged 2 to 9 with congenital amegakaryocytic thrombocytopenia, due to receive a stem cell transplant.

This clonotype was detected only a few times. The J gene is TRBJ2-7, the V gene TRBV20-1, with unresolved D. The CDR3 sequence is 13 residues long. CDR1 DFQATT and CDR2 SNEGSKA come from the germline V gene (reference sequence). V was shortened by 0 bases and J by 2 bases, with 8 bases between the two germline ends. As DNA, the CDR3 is TGCAGTGCTAGAGAGGGATACCCCTACGAGCAGTACTTC. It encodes CSAREGYPYEQYF.

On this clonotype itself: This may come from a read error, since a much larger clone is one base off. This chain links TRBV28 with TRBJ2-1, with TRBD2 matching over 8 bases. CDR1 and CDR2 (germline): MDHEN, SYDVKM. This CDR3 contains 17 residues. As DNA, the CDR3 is TGTGGCAGCGCGGGACTAGTGCTCCAAAGCTCCTACAATGAGCAGTTCTTC. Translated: CGSAGLVLQSSYNEQFF.